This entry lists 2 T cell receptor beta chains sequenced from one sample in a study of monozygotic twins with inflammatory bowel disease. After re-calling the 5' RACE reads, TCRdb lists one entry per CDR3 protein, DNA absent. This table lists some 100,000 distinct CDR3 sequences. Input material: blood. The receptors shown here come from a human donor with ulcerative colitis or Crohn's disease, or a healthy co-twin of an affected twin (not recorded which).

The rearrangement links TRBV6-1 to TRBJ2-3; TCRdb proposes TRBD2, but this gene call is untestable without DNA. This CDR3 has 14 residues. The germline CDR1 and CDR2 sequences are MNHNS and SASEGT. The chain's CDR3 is CASRPPERGDTQYF.

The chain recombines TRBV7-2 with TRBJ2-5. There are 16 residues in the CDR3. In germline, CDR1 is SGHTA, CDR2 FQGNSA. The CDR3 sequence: CASSLWASGGQETQYF.